Listed below are T cell receptor beta chains from one sample, sequenced in a study of Tregs in tolerant kidney transplant recipients. Generated by immunoSEQ multiplex PCR, the TCRdb table keeps only in-frame clones and is missing some. The sample has about 52,000 clones; approximately 91% are singletons. The sample here was CD8+ T cells from blood (PBMCs), taken 24 months after the transplant. These TCRs come from a human patient who received a combined kidney and bone marrow transplant. Part of the T cell pool may stem from the graft donor. Each CDR3 is given with its conserved first and last residue. D genes are given only for firm matches. Clone size is stated in some rows and not others, as once, few, many or a class when expanded.

j_call v_call cdr3_length d_call clone_size cdr3_nt cdr3_aa
TRBJ2-7 TRBV19 13 NA once TGTGCCAGTAGTATAACAGGATCCTACGAGCAGTACTTC CASSITGSYEQYF
TRBJ2-7 TRBV5-6 13 NA NA TGTGCCAGCAGCTTGGGACTTAACTACGAGCAGTACTTC CASSLGLNYEQYF
TRBJ2-7 TRBV19 14 TRBD2 NA TGTGCCAGTAGTATTACTAGCGGATCCTACGAGCAGTACTTC CASSITSGSYEQYF
TRBJ2-2 TRBV13 16 NA NA TGTGCCAGCAGCCCCCTACGGGTAGCTGCGGCCGGGGAGCTGTTTTTT CASSPLRVAAAGELFF
TRBJ1-2 TRBV27 14 NA NA TGTGCCAGCAGTTTCAGGGGTTTCGGCTATGGCTACACCTTC CASSFRGFGYGYTF
TRBJ1-2 TRBV5-8 14 NA NA TGTGCCAGCAGCTTGGAGGCGGATAACTATGGCTACACCTTC CASSLEADNYGYTF
TRBJ2-7 TRBV7-8 19 TRBD2 NA TGTGCCAGCAGCCCGGGGGGGACTAGCGGGACTCCGAACCCCTACGAGCAGTACTTC CASSPGGTSGTPNPYEQYF
TRBJ2-5 TRBV7-5 15 NA NA TGTGTCAGAAGCTTAGTTTCCGGGATCAGGGAGACCCAGTACTTC CVRSLVSGIRETQYF
TRBJ2-5 TRBV21-1 16 NA NA TGTGCCAGCAGCAAACGGGACGGGGGGCGGATAGAGACCCAGTACTTC CASSKRDGGRIETQYF
TRBJ1-5 TRBV5-8 18 TRBD1 NA TGTGCCAGCAGCCTTCCGGGACAGTCCTATGGTAGCAATCAGCCCCAGCATTTT CASSLPGQSYGSNQPQHF
TRBJ1-5 TRBV4-1 14 NA NA TGCGCCAGCAGCCAGCGAGGGACAAGCCAGCCCCAGCATTTT CASSQRGTSQPQHF
TRBJ1-1 TRBV21-1 17 NA NA TGTGCCAGCATTCCGTGGACAGGGGCTTGGGAGAACACTGAAGCTTTCTTT CASIPWTGAWENTEAFF
TRBJ1-3 TRBV6-1 16 NA NA TGTGCCAGCAGTGCCTCGGTTGGACAAAGGAAAAACACCACATATTTT CASSASVGQRKNTTYF
TRBJ2-1 TRBV7-8 11 NA NA TGTGCCAGCAGCGAGTTTAATGAGCAGTTCTTC CASSEFNEQFF
TRBJ2-1 TRBV29-1 13 TRBD2 NA TGCAGCTTCGGACTAGCGGACTACAATGAGCAGTTCTTC CSFGLADYNEQFF
TRBJ2-1 TRBV7-4 14 NA NA TGTGCCAGCAGCTTAGGCGGGTCCCACAATGAGCAGTTCTTC CASSLGGSHNEQFF
TRBJ2-7 TRBV2 15 TRBD2 NA TGTGCCAGCAGTGAAGAGATCGTTAGCGGGATTTTCCAGTACTTC CASSEEIVSGIFQYF
TRBJ1-1 TRBV6-1 16 TRBD1 NA TGTGCCAGCAGTGAATCAGGGGGCCCCACCCTCATTGAAGCTTTCTTT CASSESGGPTLIEAFF
TRBJ2-3 TRBV19 17 TRBD2 once TGTGCCAGTAGTAGCTGGTATGCGGGAGACGGAACAGATACGCAGTATTTT CASSSWYAGDGTDTQYF
TRBJ2-7 TRBV4-3 15 NA NA TGCGCCAGCAGCCAGCATACGGGACTCGCCTACGAGCAGTACTTC CASSQHTGLAYEQYF
TRBJ2-7 TRBV4-3 16 TRBD2 NA TGCGCCAGCAGCCAATCGACTAGCGGACGAGGGAACGAGCAGTACTTC CASSQSTSGRGNEQYF
TRBJ1-2 TRBV4-2 13 NA once TGTGCCAGCAGCCAAGTACCAGGGGAAGGCTACACCTTC CASSQVPGEGYTF
TRBJ1-5 TRBV7-2 15 NA NA TGTGCCAGCAGCTTATACCGGGGGTCGGATCAGCCCCAGCATTTT CASSLYRGSDQPQHF
TRBJ1-2 TRBV25-1 14 NA NA TGTGCCAGCAGTGGGACATCCCTAAACTATGGCTACACCTTC CASSGTSLNYGYTF
TRBJ2-1 TRBV30 13 TRBD2 once TGTGCCTGTGCCGGGACTAGCGGCAATGAGCAGTTCTTC CACAGTSGNEQFF
TRBJ2-1 TRBV5-6 15 TRBD2 once TGTGCCAGCAGCTTGCCGACTAGCGGGAGGATTGAGCAGTTCTTC CASSLPTSGRIEQFF
TRBJ1-4 TRBV6-1 17 NA NA TGTGCCAGCAGTGAAGCGCTCAGGTCACCAACTAATGAAAAACTGTTTTTT CASSEALRSPTNEKLFF
TRBJ2-1 TRBV9 15 NA NA TGTGCCAGCAGCGGAAGCGGGCTCTCCTACAATGAGCAGTTCTTC CASSGSGLSYNEQFF
TRBJ2-7 TRBV6-5 16 NA NA TGTGCCAGCAGTTACTCCATCCGGAGTAGCCCCTACGAGCAGTACTTC CASSYSIRSSPYEQYF
TRBJ2-2 TRBV19 17 TRBD2 NA TGTGCCAGCCTAGGAATAGCGGGGGCCGCGAACACCGGGGAGCTGTTTTTT CASLGIAGAANTGELFF
TRBJ2-5 TRBV7-9 12 NA NA TGTGCCAGCAGCGGAGGGTACGGGGAGCAGTACTTC CASSGGYGEQYF
TRBJ1-5 TRBV5-5 16 NA NA TGTGCCAGCAGCTTGGAGTGGGGGCAGAGGGATCAGCCCCAGCATTTT CASSLEWGQRDQPQHF
TRBJ2-5 TRBV7-2 15 TRBD2 NA TGTGCCAGCAGCGAAGGACTAGTGAGTTGGGAGACCCAGTACTTC CASSEGLVSWETQYF
TRBJ1-2 TRBV13 15 NA once TGTGCCAGCAGCCTTTCCGCGGAGGCCCGGGTACGCTACACCTTC CASSLSAEARVRYTF
TRBJ2-1 TRBV9 16 TRBD2 NA TGTGCCAGCAGCGAGACTAGCGGGAGGGCCTGGGATGAGCAGTTCTTC CASSETSGRAWDEQFF
TRBJ1-5 TRBV19 16 NA NA TGTGCCAGTAGTATTATCGCAGGGGCTGCGAGTCAGCCCCAGCATTTT CASSIIAGAASQPQHF
TRBJ1-1 TRBV20-1 10 TRBD1 NA TGCAGTGCTACAGACGGGACAGGGGGCTTT CSATDGTGGF
TRBJ2-5 TRBV7-7 9 NA NA TGTGCCGGACAGGAGACCCAGTACTTC CAGQETQYF
TRBJ2-1 TRBV21-1 18 NA NA TGTGCCAGCAGCAAATACCCCCCCGGGACTAGCGGGGTCGATGAGCAGTTCTTC CASSKYPPGTSGVDEQFF
TRBJ2-7 TRBV19 15 TRBD1 NA TGTGCCAGTAGTTTGGGACAGGGGAGGTCCTACGAGCAGTACTTC CASSLGQGRSYEQYF
TRBJ1-1 TRBV9 15 TRBD1 NA TGTGCCAGCAGCGAGGGGGACAGGATGAACACTGAAGCTTTCTTT CASSEGDRMNTEAFF
TRBJ2-7 TRBV27 13 TRBD1 NA TGTGCCAGCAGCCCCTGGACAGGGTGGTTTGTTTACTTC CASSPWTGWFVYF
TRBJ2-1 TRBV9 17 NA NA TGTGCCAGCAGCCCGTTCCTTGGGAGTAGCGCCTACAATGAGCAGTTCTTC CASSPFLGSSAYNEQFF
TRBJ1-2 TRBV9 13 NA NA TGTGCCAGCAGCGTAGAAGGGGACTATGGCTACACCTTC CASSVEGDYGYTF
TRBJ2-7 TRBV7-6 12 TRBD2 NA TGTGCCAGCAGGGAGACTAGCGGGATTCTGTACTTC CASRETSGILYF
TRBJ2-3 TRBV9 15 NA NA TGTGCCAGCGCGGGGACTCTTGCCGGGGGAGATACGCAGTATTTT CASAGTLAGGDTQYF
TRBJ1-2 TRBV9 15 NA NA TGTGCCAGCAGCGGGGTGGGCCCTTTGGCGAATGGCTACACCTTC CASSGVGPLANGYTF
TRBJ1-6 TRBV14 15 TRBD1 NA TGTGCCAGCAGCCAAGATGGCAGGGGGAATTCACCCCTCCACTTT CASSQDGRGNSPLHF
TRBJ2-1 TRBV6-1 14 NA NA TGTGCCAGCACCATAGCCTATACTAACAATGAGCAGTTCTTC CASTIAYTNNEQFF
TRBJ1-4 TRBV9 17 TRBD1 NA TGTGCCAGCAGCGTAGAGGGACAGGCTGCAACTAATGAAAAACTGTTTTTT CASSVEGQAATNEKLFF
TRBJ2-7 TRBV4-2 15 TRBD1 NA TGTGCCAGCAGCCAAGTTTACCAGGGGGTCGACGAGCAGTACTTC CASSQVYQGVDEQYF
TRBJ2-3 TRBV7-3 16 TRBD2 NA TGTGCCAGCAGCTTACTTTCGGGAGGAGGTGCAGATACGCAGTATTTT CASSLLSGGGADTQYF
TRBJ2-7 TRBV7-9 14 TRBD1 NA TGTGCCAGCAGCTTAGACAGGGGGACCTACGAGCAGTACTTC CASSLDRGTYEQYF
TRBJ2-2 TRBV9 15 NA NA TGTGCCAGCAGCCCCCAGGGTCTTAACACCGGGGAGCTGTTTTTT CASSPQGLNTGELFF